A selection of T cell receptor beta chains follows, all from one sample in a study of cytomegalovirus exposure and HLA in healthy donors. Clones were read by immunoSEQ multiplex PCR, and TCRdb kept only the in-frame ones, dropping some. The sample lists some 140,000 clones; 60% to 85% were seen once. The sequenced sample was PBMCs. The receptors here all came from a woman in her forties in good health and CMV-seronegative. CDR3s leave out the opening cysteine and the closing phenylalanine or tryptophan. Each record gives: V gene, J gene, D gene, CDR3 protein. The D gene is left open where the match is weak.

v_gene: TRBV7-8; j_gene: TRBJ2-7; d_gene: TRBD2; CDR3aa: ASRAGTGTSGSYEQY
v_gene: TRBV5-1; j_gene: TRBJ2-7; d_gene: TRBD1; CDR3aa: ASSSRTGANYEQY
v_gene: TRBV6-6; j_gene: TRBJ1-6; d_gene: TRBD1; CDR3aa: ASSQGAGNSPLH
v_gene: TRBV5-1; j_gene: TRBJ1-1; d_gene: -; CDR3aa: ASGGNTEAF
v_gene: TRBV28; j_gene: TRBJ1-2; d_gene: TRBD1; CDR3aa: ASRSMQGAYGYT
v_gene: TRBV5-4; j_gene: TRBJ2-5; d_gene: TRBD2; CDR3aa: ASSLGGAGGRETQY
v_gene: TRBV5-4; j_gene: TRBJ1-1; d_gene: -; CDR3aa: ASGHPRGAEAF
v_gene: TRBV28; j_gene: TRBJ1-3; d_gene: -; CDR3aa: ASLGLTGNTIY
v_gene: TRBV5-6; j_gene: TRBJ1-2; d_gene: -; CDR3aa: ASSLAPGSSYGYT
v_gene: TRBV7-9; j_gene: TRBJ1-1; d_gene: -; CDR3aa: ASSLQQPNTEAF
v_gene: TRBV10-1; j_gene: TRBJ2-5; d_gene: -; CDR3aa: ASSESRRVETQY
v_gene: TRBV28; j_gene: TRBJ1-2; d_gene: TRBD1; CDR3aa: ASSLLAGGAGYGYT
v_gene: TRBV2; j_gene: TRBJ2-3; d_gene: TRBD2; CDR3aa: ASMASGVGWDTQY
v_gene: TRBV6-5; j_gene: TRBJ2-1; d_gene: -; CDR3aa: ASSYGLDNEQF
v_gene: TRBV7-9; j_gene: TRBJ2-3; d_gene: TRBD2; CDR3aa: ASSPRTSGGTDTQY
v_gene: TRBV6-1; j_gene: TRBJ2-2; d_gene: -; CDR3aa: ASSELLSSVRGELF
v_gene: TRBV11-3; j_gene: TRBJ1-4; d_gene: -; CDR3aa: ASSLRGEKLF
v_gene: TRBV5-8; j_gene: TRBJ2-7; d_gene: -; CDR3aa: ASSLVGAGAYEQY
v_gene: TRBV7-2; j_gene: TRBJ2-3; d_gene: TRBD2; CDR3aa: ASRIRAGGTDTQY
v_gene: TRBV6-6; j_gene: TRBJ2-5; d_gene: -; CDR3aa: ASSSGPPVGKTQY
v_gene: TRBV9; j_gene: TRBJ2-3; d_gene: -; CDR3aa: ASSARAGPTDTQY
v_gene: TRBV30; j_gene: TRBJ2-1; d_gene: -; CDR3aa: AWSVVGNEQF
v_gene: TRBV27; j_gene: TRBJ2-7; d_gene: -; CDR3aa: ASSSYDSFSYEQY
v_gene: TRBV14; j_gene: TRBJ1-6; d_gene: -; CDR3aa: ASSLRGTGNSPLH
v_gene: TRBV10-3; j_gene: TRBJ1-2; d_gene: -; CDR3aa: AISEIGGGVYGYT
v_gene: TRBV4-1; j_gene: TRBJ1-4; d_gene: TRBD1; CDR3aa: ASSHSSPGQANEKLF
v_gene: TRBV18; j_gene: TRBJ1-5; d_gene: -; CDR3aa: ASSPLGTAELGSQH